The 4 T cell receptor beta chains listed next were all sequenced from one sample in a study of metastatic and nonmetastatic thyroid tumors. Using MiXCR, TCRdb reanalyzed the PCR reads. The repertoire holds over 50,000 clones, with just under 30% as singletons. No patient received treatment before thyroid surgery. The specimen sequenced was blood. The receptors were gathered from a female donor with papillary thyroid cancer or a benign thyroid nodule (not recorded which). Some clones in this sample may be carry-over from other donors' samples.

This clone was detected only once. The rearrangement joins TRBV20-1 to TRBJ1-2; 7 positions match TRBD1. CDR1 and CDR2 from the germline V gene are DFQATT and SNEGSKA (reference sequence). This CDR3 is built from 13 residues. The trim removed 5 bases at V and 3 bases at J, leaving 6 bases unmatched. DNA for the CDR3: TGCAGTGCTCACCAGGGGGGGGACTATGGCTACACCTTC. As protein: CSAHQGGDYGYTF.

The chain joins TRBV27 to TRBJ1-6; D unresolved. CDR3 length: 17 residues. The V gene's germline CDR1 is MNHEY and CDR2 SMNVEV (reference sequence). Trimming removed 2 bases from V and 0 bases from J, with 11 bases in between. CDR3 nucleotides: TGTGCCAGCAGTTTACAGAGAACGAGCTCCTATAATTCACCCCTCCACTTT. Its protein product is CASSLQRTSSYNSPLHF.

This clone was seen repeatedly, ten times or more. This sequence joins TRBV6-1 and TRBJ2-2; D is perhaps TRBD1 (5 bases). Trimming removed 5 bases at V and 2 bases at J, with 15 bases between. Germline V gene data show CDR1 as MNHNS and CDR2 as SASEGT. This CDR3 comprises 16 residues. The CDR3 sequence is CASSPQGGVNTGELFF. For the CDR3, the DNA is TGTGCCAGCAGTCCCCAGGGTGGGGTCAACACCGGGGAGCTGTTTTTT.

The chain carries TRBV6-2 or TRBV6-3 and TRBJ2-1; 11 bases align to TRBD2. This CDR3 has 19 residues. V dropped 0 bases and J dropped 1; count of bases not matched to a gene: 8. Germline loops: CDR1 MNHEY, CDR2 SVGEGT. The CDR3 reads CASSYSGGGLADSYNEQFF. CDR3 bases: TGTGCCAGCAGTTACTCAGGAGGGGGACTAGCGGATTCCTACAATGAGCAGTTCTTC.